These 30 T cell receptor beta chains were sequenced from one sample in a study of blood T cell repertoires in COVID-19. Only in-frame clones appear in the TCRdb table, and some are missing; sequencing was by immunoSEQ multiplex PCR. The sample contains just over 350,000 clones, approximately 86% of which appear only once. Material: peripheral blood. These receptors originate from a woman aged 55-70 years with COVID-19, enrolled during active disease.

V and J are TRBV2 and TRBJ1-1; no reliable D call. The CDR3 extends over 12 amino acids. The germline CDR1 and CDR2 sequences are SNHLY and FYNNEI. The ends were cut back, 8 bases at V and 5 bases at J, with 12 bases in the middle. This CDR3 is CASLEVGTEAFF. The CDR3, as DNA: TGTGCCAGCCTTGAAGTCGGGACTGAAGCTTTCTTT.

The CDR3 sequence: CASSYGTGGNVAFF. In DNA, the CDR3 is TGTGCCAGCAGTTATGGGACAGGGGGCAATGTAGCTTTCTTT. V is TRBV6-5 and J is TRBJ1-1, with 12 bases matching TRBD1. Trimming at V came to 3 bases and at J to 10 bases, leaving 6 bases not matched to a gene. This CDR3 spans 14 amino acids. Germline loops: CDR1 MNHEY, CDR2 SVGAGI.

The chain recombines TRBV7-2 with TRBJ2-7; TRBD2 agrees at 9 bases. This CDR3 is built from 17 residues. CDR1 is SGHTA and CDR2 is FQGNSA in the germline V gene. V gave up 2 bases and J gave up 1 base; unmatched junction bases: 9. The CDR3 nucleotides are TGTGCCAGCAGCTTAATCGGGCTAGCGGGGCCATCCTACGAGCAGTACTTC. The encoded protein is CASSLIGLAGPSYEQYF.

The table lists this clone with a count of one. The rearrangement joins TRBV4-1 to TRBJ1-3; D may be TRBD1 (5 bases). Germline V gene lookup returns CDR1 MGHRA and CDR2 YSYEKL. V lost 1 base and J lost 4, with 11 bases in between. This CDR3 has 15 amino acids. CDR3 residues: CASSQAWTIGNTIYF. The CDR3, as DNA: TGCGCCAGCAGCCAAGCTTGGACAATCGGAAACACCATATATTTT.

The rearrangement uses TRBV6-6 and TRBJ2-7, with 9 bases identical to TRBD1. Germline trimming cut 0 bases from V and 3 bases from J; bases unmatched to any gene: 3. The CDR3 sequence is 15 residues long. Germline V gene sequence: CDR1 MNHNY, CDR2 SVGAGI (reference sequence). The CDR3 bases are TGTGCCAGCAGTTACTCAGCGACAGGGGGCTACGAGCAGTACTTC. This sequence encodes CASSYSATGGYEQYF.

The rearrangement joins TRBV5-6 to TRBJ2-5; possibly TRBD2 for D (5 bases). CDR3 length: 13 residues. From germline, CDR1 is SGHDT and CDR2 YYEEEE. The V end lost 4 bases, the J end lost 0 bases, and 7 bases lay between the germline ends. CDR3 sequence: CASSPGYQETQYF. CDR3 coding DNA: TGTGCCAGCAGCCCGGGGTACCAAGAGACCCAGTACTTC. Looking up the rest from reference TRBV5-6 and TRBJ2-5 gives the full variable domain: DAGVTQSPTHLIKTRGQQVTLRCSPKSGHDTVSWYQQALGQGPQFIFQYYEEEERQRGNFPDRFSGHQFPNYSSELNVNALLLGDSALYLCASSPGYQETQYFGPGTRLLVL.

CDR3 residues: CASSSPIRVNTEAFF. In DNA form, the CDR3 reads TGTGCCAGTAGTTCACCCATCAGGGTCAACACTGAAGCTTTCTTT. This sequence joins TRBV19 and TRBJ1-1; D perhaps matches TRBD1 (5 bases). The V end lost 5 bases, the J end lost 2 bases, and 15 bases lay between the germline ends. Germline-derived CDR1 and CDR2 are LNHDA and SQIVND (reference sequence). The CDR3 totals 15 residues. The full variable domain, completed using reference TRBV19 and TRBJ1-1, is DGGITQSPKYLFRKEGQNVTLSCEQNLNHDAMYWYRQDPGQGLRLIYYSQIVNDFQKGDIAEGYSVSREKKESFPLTVTSAQKNPTAFYLCASSSPIRVNTEAFFGQGTRLTVV.

This clone was observed once. V is TRBV18 and J is TRBJ1-5; 9 nucleotides align to TRBD1. The V and J ends lost 5 bases and 2 bases, in that order; junction bases with no gene match: 4. Germline V CDR1 and CDR2: KGHSH, LQKENI. There are 15 residues in the CDR3. The CDR3 spells CASSEGQGGNQPQHF. In nucleotides, the CDR3 is TGTGCCAGCTCAGAGGGACAGGGAGGCAATCAGCCCCAGCATTTT. The full variable domain, its missing parts supplied by reference TRBV18 and TRBJ1-5, is NAGVMQNPRHLVRRRGQEARLRCSPMKGHSHVYWYRQLPEEGLKFMVYLQKENIIDESGMPKERFSAEFPKEGPSILRIQQVVRGDSAAYFCASSEGQGGNQPQHFGDGTRLSIL.

V usage is TRBV9 and J usage is TRBJ2-3, with D perhaps TRBD1 (5 bases). Trimming pared 2 bases from V and 10 bases from J, leaving 8 bases between. Germline CDR1 SGDLS, CDR2 YYNGEE. The CDR3 length is 11 residues. The CDR3 DNA is TGTGCCAGCAGCGTTGGGGCGGCGCAGTATTTT. Its protein product is CASSVGAAQYF.

This clone was found many times. The chain is built from TRBV5-6 and TRBJ1-5; D remains unclear. Trimming cost V 4 bases and J 3 bases, with 14 bases left between them. Germline lookup yields CDR1 SGHDT and CDR2 YYEEEE. The CDR3 runs 15 residues. Written as DNA, the CDR3 is TGTGCCAGCAGCCGTCGGTCAGGCAACAATCAGCCCCAGCATTTT. Translation: CASSRRSGNNQPQHF. The complete variable domain, with remaining parts taken from reference TRBV5-6 and TRBJ1-5, reads DAGVTQSPTHLIKTRGQQVTLRCSPKSGHDTVSWYQQALGQGPQFIFQYYEEEERQRGNFPDRFSGHQFPNYSSELNVNALLLGDSALYLCASSRRSGNNQPQHFGDGTRLSIL.

This sequence joins TRBV5-5 and TRBJ2-2, with 9 bases matching TRBD2. The CDR3 runs 15 residues. V trimming: 4 bases; J trimming: 1 base; junction bases outside the gene matches: 2. Germline V gene lookup returns CDR1 SGHKS and CDR2 YYEKEE (reference sequence). CDR3 DNA sequence: TGTGCCAGCAGCAATAGCGGGGGGAACACCGGGGAGCTGTTTTTT. Its translation: CASSNSGGNTGELFF.

The chain joins TRBV11-3 to TRBJ2-2, with 9 nucleotides matching TRBD1. The V gene end was trimmed by 0 bases and the J gene end by 4 bases; junction bases not matched to a gene: 9. Germline CDR1 SGHNT, CDR2 YENEEA. The CDR3 extends over 18 amino acids. The CDR3 here is CASSLERGGTGFTGELFF. In DNA form, the CDR3 reads TGTGCCAGCAGCTTAGAGCGGGGTGGGACAGGGTTCACCGGGGAGCTGTTTTTT.

This clone is a singleton in its sample. The CDR3 DNA sequence: TGTGCCAGCTCACCGTCCACTAGTCCCTCCTACAATGAGCAGTTCTTC. It is translated as CASSPSTSPSYNEQFF. The chain combines TRBV18 with TRBJ2-1; D may be TRBD2 (5 bases). Germline CDR1 and CDR2: KGHSH and LQKENI. The CDR3 has 16 residues. The V end was cut by 3 bases, the J end by 0 bases, with 12 bases between.

CDR3 sequence (DNA): TGTGCCGGCACCAGACTAGTGGAAGAGACCCAGTACTTC. It is translated as CAGTRLVEETQYF. V is TRBV6-5 and J is TRBJ2-5; weak D call: TRBD2 (6 bases). The CDR3 runs to 13 residues. Per the germline V gene, CDR1 is MNHEY and CDR2 is SVGAGI. The germline V and J ends were trimmed by 11 bases and 3 bases, with 16 bases remaining between them.

This clone was counted a few times. The chain uses TRBV29-1 and TRBJ2-5, with a possible D match to TRBD1 (5 bases). Trimming took 5 bases from V and 4 from J, leaving 8 bases between them. This CDR3 is built from 11 residues. Germline V gene sequence: CDR1 SQVTM, CDR2 ANQGSEA. The CDR3 nucleotides are TGCAGCGTTCTACAGGTAGAGACCCAGTACTTC. Protein: CSVLQVETQYF.

The chain couples TRBV11-2 to TRBJ2-3; 7 nucleotides align to TRBD2. The J segment lost 0 bases and the V segment lost 5 bases, leaving 8 bases of the junction unmatched. The CDR3 is 16 amino acids. Per germline, CDR1 SGHAT and CDR2 FQNNGV. This chain's CDR3 is CASSRRGDPSTDTQYF. The CDR3 nucleotides are TGTGCCAGCAGCCGCCGGGGGGACCCTAGCACAGATACGCAGTATTTT.

This clone was seen a single time. V is TRBV5-1 and J is TRBJ2-7; D perhaps matches TRBD1 (6 bases). V shed 0 bases and J shed 5 bases, with 6 bases lying between them. The germline gives CDR1 SGHRS, CDR2 YFSETQ. The CDR3 contains 12 residues. CDR3 bases: TGCGCCAGCAGCTTGGCAGGGGACGAGCAGTACTTC. Translated: CASSLAGDEQYF.

The rearrangement links TRBV7-9 to TRBJ2-6; D might be TRBD2 (6 bases). CDR1 and CDR2 from the germline V gene are SEHNR and FQNEAQ (reference sequence). CDR3 size: 16 residues. V was cut by 5 bases and J by 4 bases, with 15 bases left in between. In DNA, the CDR3 is TGTGCCAGCAGCGTGGCCGAGGCGGGAGGGGCCAACGTCCTGACTTTC. Encoded protein: CASSVAEAGGANVLTF.

This clone was seen just once. The V and J genes are TRBV18 and TRBJ1-1; D is uncertain. This CDR3 contains 15 residues. V was clipped by 3 bases and J by 1 base, with 12 bases between them. Germline V lookup: CDR1 KGHSH, CDR2 LQKENI. This CDR3 reads CASSPSAAQNTEAFF. CDR3 coding DNA: TGTGCCAGCTCACCGTCGGCGGCTCAGAACACTGAAGCTTTCTTT.

V is TRBV13 and J is TRBJ2-4; tentatively, D is TRBD2 (6 bases). CDR3 length: 16 amino acids. The germline V and J ends were trimmed by 5 bases and 4 bases, with 18 bases remaining between them. Germline-derived CDR1 and CDR2 are PRHDT and FYEKMQ (reference sequence). CDR3 sequence (DNA): TGTGCCAGCAGCCGACGGCTCGGGGGTACTAAAAACATTCAGTACTTC. It is translated as CASSRRLGGTKNIQYF.

V gene TRBV6-1 combines with J gene TRBJ1-2, with a weak D call TRBD1 (6 bases). Germline lookup yields CDR1 MNHNS and CDR2 SASEGT. The CDR3 sequence is 14 residues long. V was pared by 2 bases and J by 4 bases, with 11 bases between. CDR3 nucleotides: TGTGCCAGCAGTGAACAGGGGTGGGCCTATGGCTACACCTTC. Its protein product is CASSEQGWAYGYTF.

This clone was seen only a few times. The chain joins TRBV10-1 to TRBJ1-5; D is uncertain. Germline V lookup: CDR1 WNHNN, CDR2 SYGVQD (reference sequence). V dropped 3 bases and J dropped 7 bases, with 7 bases sitting between them. The CDR3 has 12 amino acids. For the CDR3, the DNA is TGCGCCAGCAGTGACCCCGGGCAGCCCCAGCATTTT. Its protein product is CASSDPGQPQHF.

Only one count was recorded for this clone. The rearrangement uses TRBV7-8 and TRBJ2-7, with TRBD2 matching 7 bases. Trimming cost V 5 bases and J 2 bases; bases outside gene matches: 6. Germline CDR1 reads SGHVS; CDR2 reads FQNEAQ. This CDR3 spans 14 amino acids. The CDR3 loop is CASSRARGAYEQYF. The CDR3 DNA reads as TGTGCCAGCAGCCGAGCCCGGGGGGCCTACGAGCAGTACTTC.

The chain couples TRBV9 to TRBJ2-2, with D unresolved. The CDR3 consists of 13 residues. The V end lost 0 bases, the J end lost 5 bases, and 5 bases lay between the germline ends. Germline CDR1 is SGDLS and CDR2 is YYNGEE. For the CDR3, the DNA is TGTGCCAGCAGCGTAGCCCCTACCGGGGAGCTGTTTTTT. Translation: CASSVAPTGELFF.

This clone occurred once. The chain joins TRBV11-3 to TRBJ2-2; a possible D gene is TRBD1 (6 bases). This CDR3 has 16 residues. Germline V lookup: CDR1 SGHNT, CDR2 YENEEA. V shed 5 bases and J shed 4 bases, with 17 bases lying between them. The CDR3 reads CASSKPRDKPTGELFF. The CDR3 DNA reads as TGTGCCAGCAGCAAACCCCGGGACAAGCCCACCGGGGAGCTGTTTTTT. Complete variable domain (other parts from reference TRBV11-3 and TRBJ2-2): EAGVVQSPRYKIIEKKQPVAFWCNPISGHNTLYWYLQNLGQGPELLIRYENEEAVDDSQLPKDRFSAERLKGVDSTLKIQPAELGDSAVYLCASSKPRDKPTGELFFGEGSRLTVL.

The genes are TRBV11-3 and TRBJ2-1, with 9 bases lining up with TRBD1. CDR3 size: 16 residues. Germline CDR1 SGHNT, CDR2 YENEEA. The junction had 6 bases not matched to a gene; V was cut back by 5 bases and J by 1 base. The CDR3 bases are TGTGCCAGCAGCCCGATGGGACAGGGATCCTACAATGAGCAGTTCTTC. Translation gives CASSPMGQGSYNEQFF.

Only a few counts were recorded for this clone. The chain joins TRBV9 to TRBJ1-2; maybe TRBD1 (6 bases). The CDR3 runs to 16 residues. CDR1 is SGDLS and CDR2 is YYNGEE in the germline V gene. The V end lost 4 bases, the J end lost 0 bases, and 16 bases lay between the germline ends. The CDR3 is CASSSPGGAANYGYTF. In DNA, the CDR3 is TGTGCCAGCAGCTCCCCTGGGGGGGCCGCTAACTATGGCTACACCTTC.

The V gene is TRBV7-9, the J gene TRBJ1-2, with D possibly being TRBD1 (6 bases). Per the germline V gene, CDR1 is SEHNR and CDR2 is FQNEAQ (reference sequence). Trimming cost V 7 bases and J 2 bases, with 29 bases left between them. The CDR3 totals 19 residues. Here the CDR3 reads CASISPRTVTEAGNYGYTF. Here the CDR3 DNA reads TGTGCCAGCATCTCCCCAAGGACAGTTACGGAGGCTGGAAACTATGGCTACACCTTC. The full variable domain, with the rest looked up from reference TRBV7-9 and TRBJ1-2, is DTGVSQNPRHKITKRGQNVTFRCDPISEHNRLYWYRQTLGQGPEFLTYFQNEAQLEKSRLLSDRFSAERPKGSFSTLEIQRTEQGDSAMYLCASISPRTVTEAGNYGYTFGSGTRLTVV.

In this sample, this clone turned up once. This chain links TRBV5-5 with TRBJ1-2, with 11 bases that match TRBD1. Germline lookup yields CDR1 SGHKS and CDR2 YYEKEE (reference sequence). Trimming at V came to 2 bases and at J to 2 bases, leaving 11 bases not matched to a gene. The CDR3 sequence is 18 residues long. In nucleotides, the CDR3 is TGTGCCAGCAGCTTTGTCTCCAGGACAGGGGGCGCAAACTATGGCTACACCTTC. Its translation is CASSFVSRTGGANYGYTF. Together with reference TRBV5-5 and TRBJ1-2, the CDR3 gives the full variable domain: DAGVTQSPTHLIKTRGQQVTLRCSPISGHKSVSWYQQVLGQGPQFIFQYYEKEERGRGNFPDRFSARQFPNYSSELNVNALLLGDSALYLCASSFVSRTGGANYGYTFGSGTRLTVV.

The chain has TRBV4-2 and TRBJ1-5, with D perhaps TRBD1 (6 bases). Germline assignment: CDR1 LGHNA and CDR2 YNFKEQ. CDR3 length equals 16 residues. Trimming took 4 bases from V and 5 from J, leaving 18 bases between them. The CDR3 loop is CASSPFLRGADQPQHF. For the CDR3, the DNA is TGTGCCAGCAGCCCCTTCCTACGGGGGGCGGATCAGCCCCAGCATTTT.